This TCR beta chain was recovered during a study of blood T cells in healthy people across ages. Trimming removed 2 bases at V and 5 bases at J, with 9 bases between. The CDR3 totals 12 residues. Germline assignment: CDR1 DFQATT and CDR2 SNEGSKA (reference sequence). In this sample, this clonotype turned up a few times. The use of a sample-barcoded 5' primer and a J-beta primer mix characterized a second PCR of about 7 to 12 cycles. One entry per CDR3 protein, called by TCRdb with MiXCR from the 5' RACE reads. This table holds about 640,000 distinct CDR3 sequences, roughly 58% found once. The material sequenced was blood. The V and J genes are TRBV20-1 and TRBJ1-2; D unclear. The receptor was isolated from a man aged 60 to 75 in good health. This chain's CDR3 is CSARSTVYGYTF. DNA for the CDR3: TGCAGTGCTAGATCGACTGTGTATGGCTACACCTTC.